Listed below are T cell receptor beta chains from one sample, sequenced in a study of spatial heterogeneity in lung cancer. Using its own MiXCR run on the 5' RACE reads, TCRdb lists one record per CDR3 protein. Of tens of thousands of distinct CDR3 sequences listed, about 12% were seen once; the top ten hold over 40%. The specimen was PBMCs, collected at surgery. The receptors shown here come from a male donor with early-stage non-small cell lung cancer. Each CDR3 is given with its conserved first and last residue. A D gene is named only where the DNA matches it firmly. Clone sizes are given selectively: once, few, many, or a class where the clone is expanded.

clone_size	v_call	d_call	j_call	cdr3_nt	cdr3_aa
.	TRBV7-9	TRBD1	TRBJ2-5	TGTGCCAGCAGCTCCGGACAGGGCCAAGAGACCCAGTACTTC	CASSSGQGQETQYF
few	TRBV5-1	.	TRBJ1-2	TGCGCCAGCAGCCCCTCCGGATCCGACAGCTATGGCTACACCTTC	CASSPSGSDSYGYTF
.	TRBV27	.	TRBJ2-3	TGTGCCAGCAGTAAACAACAGGCGGATACGCAGTATTTT	CASSKQQADTQYF
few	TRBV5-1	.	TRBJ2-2	TGCGCCAGCAGCTTGGCCAGGGCGGGGACCGGGGAGCTGTTTTTT	CASSLARAGTGELFF
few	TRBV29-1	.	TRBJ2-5	TGCAGCGTTCCAACGGGGTCCGAGACCCAGTACTTC	CSVPTGSETQYF
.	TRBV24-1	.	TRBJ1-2	TGTGCCACCAGTGACGAATCTGGCTACACCTTC	CATSDESGYTF
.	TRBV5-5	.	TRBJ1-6	TGTGCCAGCAGCTTGCGAGCCCTCAATTCACCCCTCCACTTT	CASSLRALNSPLHF
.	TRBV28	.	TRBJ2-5	TGTGCCAGCAGTCAAGAGACCCAGTACTTC	CASSQETQYF
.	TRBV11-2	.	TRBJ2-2	TGTGCCGGATCGACTGGGCTAGCCGGGGAGCTGTTTTTT	CAGSTGLAGELFF
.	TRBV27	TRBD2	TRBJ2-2	TGTGCCAGCAGCAAACTAGCGGGAGGTTCCACCGGGGAGCTGTTTTTT	CASSKLAGGSTGELFF
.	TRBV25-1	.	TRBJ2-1	TGTGCCAGCAGTGTTCCAGGGGCGCACAATGAGCAGTTCTTC	CASSVPGAHNEQFF
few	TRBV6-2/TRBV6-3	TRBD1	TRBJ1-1	TGTGCCAGCAGTGGGTGGACAGGAGCGGGGAACACTGAAGCTTTCTTT	CASSGWTGAGNTEAFF
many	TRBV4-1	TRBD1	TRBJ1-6	TGCGCCAGCAGCCGCACAGGGGGTTCCTATAATTCACCCCTCCACTTT	CASSRTGGSYNSPLHF
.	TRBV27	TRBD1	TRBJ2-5	TGTGCCAGCAGTTTATGGACAGGGGAAGAGACCCAGTACTTC	CASSLWTGEETQYF
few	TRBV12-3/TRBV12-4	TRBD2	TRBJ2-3	TGTGCCAGCAGTCTAGCGGGGGTTAAAGATACGCAGTATTTT	CASSLAGVKDTQYF
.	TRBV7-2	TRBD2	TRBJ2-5	TGTGCCAGCACCTGGGGGGGATTCCAAGAGACCCAGTACTTC	CASTWGGFQETQYF
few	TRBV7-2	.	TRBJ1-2	TGTGCCAGCAGCTTAGCGCGTAGACAAACCTATGGCTACACCTTC	CASSLARRQTYGYTF
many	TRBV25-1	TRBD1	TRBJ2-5	TGTGCCAGCACCACAGGGGAGATAGAGACCCAGTACTTC	CASTTGEIETQYF
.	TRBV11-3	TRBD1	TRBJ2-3	TGTGCCAGCAGCATAGGACAGGCAAGCACAGATACGCAGTATTTT	CASSIGQASTDTQYF
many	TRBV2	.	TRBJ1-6	TGTGCCAGCCGGGAGGCCGAATCCTATAATTCACCCCTCCACTTT	CASREAESYNSPLHF
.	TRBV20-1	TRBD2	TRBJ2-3	TGCAGTGCTAGGGAGCGGGAGAGCACAGATACGCAGTATTTT	CSARERESTDTQYF
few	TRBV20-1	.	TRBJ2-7	TGCAGTGCTCCGCGGGCCAGACCTCCCTACGAGCAGTACTTC	CSAPRARPPYEQYF
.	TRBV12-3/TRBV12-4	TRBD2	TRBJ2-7	TGTGCCAGCAGTTTTGAGCGGGATTCCCACGAGCAGTACTTC	CASSFERDSHEQYF
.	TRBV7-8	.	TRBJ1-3	TGTGCCAGCAGTCCTGGAAACACCATATATTTT	CASSPGNTIYF